Below, 18 T cell receptor beta chains from the same sample are listed, as sequenced in a study of T-cell memory formation after mild COVID-19. TCRdb used MiXCR to reprocess the 5' RACE reads, holding one entry per CDR3 protein. The data hold 500,000 to 550,000 distinct CDR3 sequences, with approximately 20% observed a single time. The sample consisted of PBMCs or a T cell subset sorted from them (not recorded which). These receptors were collected from an adult woman who had mild COVID-19 (a few samples of this study predate the infection). Cell type and time point are not known.

The sample holds a few counts of this clonotype. The rearrangement uses TRBV6-6 and TRBJ2-7; D not certain. Trimming took 6 bases from V and 5 from J, leaving 11 bases between them. Germline V lookup: CDR1 MNHNY, CDR2 SVGAGI (reference sequence). The CDR3 consists of 12 residues. Here the CDR3 DNA reads TGTGCCAGCAGAGTAGGCGAAAACGAGCAGTACTTC. Its protein is CASRVGENEQYF.

This clonotype was detected only a few times. The chain couples TRBV5-1 to TRBJ2-7, with 8 bases that match TRBD1. This CDR3 contains 14 residues. V shed 3 bases and J 4 bases; nucleotides not matched to a gene: 6. Germline CDR1 is SGHRS and CDR2 is YFSETQ. CDR3 amino acids: CASSSQGERYEQYF. DNA for the CDR3: TGCGCCAGCAGCTCACAGGGGGAGAGATACGAGCAGTACTTC.

This clonotype was counted a few times. The rearrangement joins TRBV6-5 to TRBJ2-1; 8 nucleotides match TRBD2. The V segment lost 2 bases and the J segment 6 bases; nucleotides outside the gene matches: 9. The length of the CDR3 is 16 residues. The germline CDR1 and CDR2 sequences are MNHEY and SVGAGI. Here the CDR3 reads CASSYRLQRGSNEQFF. CDR3 DNA sequence: TGTGCCAGCAGTTACCGCTTACAGCGGGGGTCCAATGAGCAGTTCTTC.

The sample holds a few counts of this clonotype. J is TRBJ2-5 and V is TRBV20-1, with D possibly TRBD2 on 5 matching bases. The CDR3 runs to 15 residues. The V gene's germline CDR1 is DFQATT and CDR2 SNEGSKA (reference sequence). Trimming removed 3 bases at V and 7 bases at J, with 21 bases between. CDR3 residues: CSASRWEKEEGTQYF. CDR3 in DNA: TGCAGTGCTAGTAGATGGGAGAAAGAAGAAGGGACCCAGTACTTC.

This clonotype came up a few times. The V and J genes are TRBV12-3 or TRBV12-4 and TRBJ1-6; D is ambiguous. The CDR3 covers 14 residues. V was shortened by 4 bases and J by 5 bases, with 9 bases between the two germline ends. CDR3 bases: TGTGCCAGCAGTTCTAGATTCGATAATTCACCCCTCCACTTT. It translates to CASSSRFDNSPLHF.

The rearrangement links TRBV15 to TRBJ1-1; a possible D gene is TRBD1 (5 bases). The length of the CDR3 is 14 residues. V gave up 4 bases and J gave up 0 bases, with 9 bases separating them. Germline V gives CDR1 LNHNV, CDR2 YYDKDF (reference sequence). In DNA form, the CDR3 reads TGTGCCACCAGCACTTCAGGGTTGAACACTGAAGCTTTCTTT. It yields the protein CATSTSGLNTEAFF.

This clonotype has just a few counts. The V call is TRBV15, the J call TRBJ2-1; D is tentatively TRBD1 or TRBD2 (7 bases each). This CDR3 region has 17 residues. Trimming took 1 base from V and 0 from J, leaving 13 bases between them. Germline V gene sequence: CDR1 LNHNV, CDR2 YYDKDF (reference sequence). In DNA form, the CDR3 reads TGTGCCACCAGCAGAGGGGAGGGGGCTAGCTCCTACAATGAGCAGTTCTTC. Translating gives CATSRGEGASSYNEQFF.

V is TRBV6-5 and J is TRBJ2-3, with TRBD2 matching over 14 bases. Germline lookup yields CDR1 MNHEY and CDR2 SVGAGI. With 2 bases clipped from V and 6 bases from J, the junction kept 4 bases outside the gene matches. The CDR3 sequence is 16 residues long. The CDR3: CASSYAGTSGGDTQYF. The CDR3, as DNA: TGTGCCAGCAGTTACGCCGGGACTAGCGGGGGTGATACGCAGTATTTT.

Only a few counts were recorded for this clonotype. The chain joins TRBV9 to TRBJ2-2; D is unclear. Trimming shortened V by 3 bases and J by 6 bases, and 9 bases separated the two germline ends. The CDR3 length is 13 residues. Germline V gives CDR1 SGDLS, CDR2 YYNGEE. CDR3 DNA: TGTGCCAGCAGCGCCCTAAATTCCGGGGAGCTGTTTTTT. Amino acid sequence: CASSALNSGELFF.

This clonotype has just a few counts. This chain connects TRBV2 to TRBJ2-7; 9 positions agree with TRBD2. Germline values: CDR1 SNHLY, CDR2 FYNNEI. Unmatched junction bases numbered 7, after V lost 7 bases and J lost 3 bases. The CDR3 sequence is 14 residues long. As DNA, the CDR3 is TGTGCCAGCATCTTTGGACTAGCGAACTACGAGCAGTACTTC. This gives the protein CASIFGLANYEQYF.

This clonotype was counted many times. The V gene is TRBV7-8, the J gene TRBJ2-1; no clear D gene. Germline V CDR1 and CDR2: SGHVS, FQNEAQ. V gave up 2 bases and J gave up 4 bases, with 9 bases separating them. The CDR3 length is 14 residues. Written as DNA, the CDR3 is TGTGCCAGCAGCTTATCACAGATATACAATGAGCAGTTCTTC. Residues: CASSLSQIYNEQFF.

This clonotype was counted ten times or more. The rearrangement links TRBV5-4 to TRBJ2-3; TRBD1 or TRBD2 may be the D gene (5 bases each). V was pared by 1 base and J by 4 bases, with 13 bases between. The CDR3 is 15 residues long. Germline assignment: CDR1 SGHNT and CDR2 YYREEE (reference sequence). The CDR3 nucleotides read TGTGCCAGCAGCTTGTCACCAGGGAGTCCAGATACGCAGTATTTT. Translated, it gives CASSLSPGSPDTQYF.

This clonotype appeared a few times. One junction end disagrees with the germline gene, perhaps due to a read error. This sequence joins TRBV7-7 and TRBJ2-5, with TRBD1 as a possible D gene (6 bases). Germline V gene lookup returns CDR1 SSHAT and CDR2 FNYEAQ (reference sequence). The CDR3 contains 14 residues. CDR3: CASSLNRAQETQYF. The CDR3 region has the DNA TGTGCTAGCAGCTTGAACAGGGCCCAAGAGACCCAGTACTTC. The full variable domain, its missing parts supplied by reference TRBV7-7 and TRBJ2-5, is GAGVSQSPRYKVTKRGQDVTLRCDPISSHATLYWYQQALGQGPEFLTYFNYEAQPDKSGLPSDRFSAERPEGSISTLTIQRTEQRDSAMYRCASSLNRAQETQYFGPGTRLLVL.

This clonotype was counted a few times. J is TRBJ1-2 and V is TRBV5-4, with 7 bases aligning to TRBD1. The germline V gene has CDR1 SGHNT and CDR2 YYREEE (reference sequence). Trimming removed 2 bases from V and 4 bases from J; junction bases left unmatched: 5. This CDR3 region has 14 residues. DNA for the CDR3: TGTGCCAGCAGCTTTGGAGGGACAGCCTATGGCTACACCTTC. Its translation is CASSFGGTAYGYTF.

The rearrangement links TRBV20-1 to TRBJ2-2; D tentatively fits TRBD1 or TRBD2 (7 bases each). Germline CDR1 reads DFQATT; CDR2 reads SNEGSKA (reference sequence). The CDR3 spans 15 residues. V gave up 3 bases and J gave up 3 bases, with 14 bases separating them. Here the CDR3 DNA reads TGCAGTGCTAGTTTGGCAGGGGGGGACACCGGGGAGCTGTTTTTT. Translating it yields CSASLAGGDTGELFF.

This clonotype was recorded a few times. V is TRBV6-5 and J is TRBJ1-3; 7 nucleotides match TRBD1. The V gene end was trimmed by 6 bases and the J gene end by 1 base; junction bases not matched to a gene: 3. Germline CDR1 MNHEY, CDR2 SVGAGI. The CDR3 is 14 residues long. CDR3: CASSRQGSGNTIYF. CDR3 sequence (DNA): TGTGCCAGCAGCAGACAGGGTTCTGGAAACACCATATATTTT.

Many counts were recorded for this clonotype. The rearrangement links TRBV20-1 to TRBJ1-2; 7 positions match TRBD1. Germline assignment: CDR1 DFQATT and CDR2 SNEGSKA (reference sequence). J gave up 3 bases and V 6 bases, and 7 bases lay outside the gene matches. The CDR3 sequence is 13 residues long. In DNA form, the CDR3 reads TGCAGTGCAAAGACAGGGTGGGACTATGGCTACACCTTC. Its translation: CSAKTGWDYGYTF.

The chain combines TRBV5-1 with TRBJ2-7; 8 nucleotides match TRBD1. The CDR3 runs 15 residues. The V and J ends lost 1 base and 5 bases, in that order; junction bases with no gene match: 8. Germline-derived CDR1 and CDR2 are SGHRS and YFSETQ. DNA of the CDR3: TGCGCCAGCAGCTTGAGCGGCAGGGGGCATGACGAGCAGTACTTC. Translated: CASSLSGRGHDEQYF. Variable domain in full (rest from reference TRBV5-1 and TRBJ2-7): KAGVTQTPRYLIKTRGQQVTLSCSPISGHRSVSWYQQTPGQGLQFLFEYFSETQRNKGNFPGRFSGRQFSNSRSEMNVSTLELGDSALYLCASSLSGRGHDEQYFGPGTRLTVT.